The rows below give T cell receptor beta chains drawn from one sample of a study of T cell changes during pregnancy in multiple sclerosis. Produced via immunoSEQ multiplex PCR; TCRdb's table is partial and in-frame only. Here the sample spans around 63,000 clones, roughly nine tenths being singletons. The source material was peripheral blood, sampled after pregnancy. These receptors all stem from a female donor in good health, enrolled as a control in a pregnancy study. Both conserved end residues are part of each CDR3. A D gene is named only where the DNA matches it firmly. Expanded clones get a size class; other rows say once, few or many, or leave the size out.

NA,TRBV19,TRBJ1-1,TRBD1,CASSADRGNTEAFF,TGTGCCAGTAGTGCTGACAGGGGGAACACTGAAGCTTTCTTT
NA,TRBV4-3,TRBJ2-3,NA,CASSQAGGTDTQYF,TGCGCCAGCAGCCAAGCGGGGGGCACAGATACGCAGTATTTT
NA,TRBV28,TRBJ2-7,TRBD1,CASSPGQGADEQYF,TGTGCCAGCAGTCCGGGACAGGGGGCGGACGAGCAGTACTTC
NA,TRBV20-1,TRBJ1-2,NA,CSARTGYGYTF,TGCAGTGCTAGGACGGGCTATGGCTACACCTTC
few,TRBV7-9,TRBJ2-1,NA,CASSSGHVREQFF,TGTGCCAGCAGCTCTGGACATGTCCGGGAGCAGTTCTTC
NA,TRBV11-2,TRBJ2-3,TRBD2,CASSDTSGGAVGDTQYF,TGTGCCAGCAGCGACACTAGCGGGGGGGCCGTGGGTGATACGCAGTATTTT
NA,TRBV6-4,TRBJ2-1,TRBD2,CASSELAGANEQFF,TGTGCCAGCAGTGAATTAGCGGGGGCCAATGAGCAGTTCTTC
NA,TRBV27,TRBJ1-5,NA,CASRTTGSNQPQHF,TGTGCCAGCAGAACGACAGGTTCAAATCAGCCCCAGCATTTT
NA,TRBV4-3,TRBJ1-3,NA,CASSQEQGGSGNTIYF,TGCGCCAGCAGCCAAGAACAGGGTGGCTCTGGAAACACCATATATTTT
NA,TRBV27,TRBJ2-1,TRBD1,CASSFGTGVYNEQFF,TGTGCCAGCAGCTTTGGGACAGGGGTTTACAATGAGCAGTTCTTC
once,TRBV7-2,TRBJ2-1,TRBD1,CASSLRDSSNEQFF,TGTGCCAGCAGCTTAAGGGACAGCAGCAATGAGCAGTTCTTC
NA,TRBV4-3,TRBJ1-2,NA,CASSQGLDTNYGYTF,TGCGCCAGCAGCCAAGGACTCGATACTAACTATGGCTACACCTTC
NA,TRBV7-8,TRBJ1-1,NA,CASSLDLGEAFF,TGTGCCAGCAGCTTGGACTTAGGTGAAGCTTTCTTT
NA,TRBV4-3,TRBJ1-2,TRBD1,CASSQDVADRVSYGYTF,TGCGCCAGCAGCCAAGATGTCGCCGACAGGGTGAGCTATGGCTACACCTTC
NA,TRBV25-1,TRBJ1-4,NA,CASSAGPGANEKLFF,TGTGCCAGCAGTGCGGGGCCAGGGGCTAATGAAAAACTGTTTTTT
once,TRBV11-2,TRBJ1-2,NA,CASSPPSGADGYTF,TGTGCCAGCAGCCCTCCCTCAGGGGCGGATGGCTACACCTTC
NA,TRBV12-5,TRBJ2-7,NA,CASGLVLAASQDEQYF,TGTGCTAGTGGTTTGGTATTGGCGGCTAGCCAGGACGAGCAGTACTTC
NA,TRBV5-1,TRBJ1-1,NA,CASSLPVEALNTEAFF,TGCGCCAGCAGCCTCCCGGTTGAGGCATTGAACACTGAAGCTTTCTTT
NA,TRBV19,TRBJ1-2,NA,CASRQGGNYGYTF,TGTGCCAGTAGACAGGGAGGGAACTATGGCTACACCTTC
once,TRBV6-6,TRBJ1-1,NA,CASSYTRGGTEAFF,TGTGCCAGCAGTTACACGCGGGGCGGCACTGAAGCTTTCTTT
NA,TRBV2,TRBJ1-4,NA,CASTRRGEREKLFF,TGTGCCAGCACCCGGCGCGGGGAGAGGGAAAAACTGTTTTTT
NA,TRBV6-6,TRBJ2-1,NA,CASSPDSYNEQFF,TGTGCCAGCAGCCCGGACAGTTACAATGAGCAGTTCTTC
NA,TRBV30,TRBJ2-2,TRBD1,CASRTTVRGQGITGELFF,TGTGCCTCAAGGACGACAGTAAGAGGACAGGGGATTACCGGGGAGCTGTTTTTT
NA,TRBV4-3,TRBJ2-7,TRBD1,CASSQQTGQAYEQYF,TGCGCCAGCAGCCAACAGACAGGGCAAGCCTACGAGCAGTACTTC
NA,TRBV25-1,TRBJ1-3,NA,CASSEFSTGGSGNTIYF,TGTGCCAGCAGTGAATTTTCGACAGGAGGCTCTGGAAACACCATATATTTT
NA,TRBV5-6,TRBJ1-1,NA,CASSGEVSRRETEAFF,TGTGCCAGCAGCGGGGAGGTGTCGCGGCGCGAAACTGAAGCTTTCTTT
NA,TRBV11-3,TRBJ2-7,NA,CASSLGGSYEQYF,TGTGCCAGCAGCTTAGGGGGCAGCTACGAGCAGTACTTC
NA,TRBV5-5,TRBJ1-5,NA,CASSPGGYSNQPQHF,TGTGCCAGCAGCCCCGGGGGTTATAGCAATCAGCCCCAGCATTTT
NA,TRBV18,TRBJ2-7,TRBD1,CASSSGAGGAYEQYF,TGTGCCAGCTCCTCCGGGGCAGGGGGCGCGTACGAGCAGTACTTC
NA,TRBV6-1,TRBJ1-2,NA,CASATLGYTF,TGTGCCAGCGCGACATTAGGCTACACCTTC
once,TRBV7-9,TRBJ2-1,NA,CASSLNSGTYNEQFF,TGTGCCAGCAGCTTAAATAGCGGAACCTACAATGAGCAGTTCTTC
NA,TRBV18,TRBJ1-5,NA,CASSPWTDRDQPQHF,TGTGCCAGCTCACCCTGGACAGATCGGGATCAGCCCCAGCATTTT
NA,TRBV7-2,TRBJ1-2,TRBD1,CASSLDPTGGAYGYTF,TGTGCCAGCAGCTTAGACCCAACAGGGGGCGCTTATGGCTACACCTTC
once,TRBV4-2,TRBJ2-5,TRBD2,CASSQDKGSGGVETQYF,TGTGCCAGCAGCCAAGATAAAGGTAGCGGGGGGGTAGAGACCCAGTACTTC
NA,TRBV11-2,TRBJ2-7,TRBD1,CASSLDPRRTGGFSYEQYF,TGTGCCAGCAGCTTAGATCCTCGACGGACAGGGGGCTTCTCCTACGAGCAGTACTTC
NA,TRBV4-1,TRBJ1-5,NA,CASSQERGRQPQHF,TGCGCCAGCAGCCAAGAGAGAGGGCGACAGCCCCAGCATTTT
NA,TRBV7-2,TRBJ1-4,TRBD1,CASSLGQGRTNEKLFF,TGTGCCAGCAGCTTGGGACAGGGGAGGACTAATGAAAAACTGTTTTTT
once,TRBV5-1,TRBJ1-2,TRBD1,CASRPNRGQNYGYTF,TGCGCCAGCAGGCCGAACAGGGGGCAAAACTATGGCTACACCTTC
NA,TRBV7-3,TRBJ2-3,TRBD2,CASSSQRGGTSTDTQYF,TGTGCCAGCAGCTCACAGCGGGGGGGGACTAGCACAGATACGCAGTATTTT
NA,TRBV5-6,TRBJ2-7,NA,CASSSTRSDEQYF,TGTGCCAGCAGCTCCACGAGGTCCGACGAGCAGTACTTC
NA,TRBV5-4,TRBJ2-5,TRBD2,CASSSSGGAVETQYF,TGTGCCAGCAGTTCTAGCGGGGGGGCTGTAGAGACCCAGTACTTC
NA,TRBV9,TRBJ1-1,TRBD1,CASSLGTAINTEAFF,TGTGCCAGCAGCCTCGGGACAGCCATAAACACTGAAGCTTTCTTT
NA,TRBV19,TRBJ2-3,NA,CASSQGFGDTQYF,TGTGCCAGTAGTCAGGGGTTTGGAGATACGCAGTATTTT
NA,TRBV4-3,TRBJ2-3,NA,CASSQVPAGVRTDTQYF,TGCGCCAGCAGCCAAGTTCCGGCCGGGGTGCGCACAGATACGCAGTATTTT
NA,TRBV5-6,TRBJ2-1,TRBD1,CASSLRDRAFRPNEQFF,TGTGCCAGCAGCTTGAGGGACAGGGCCTTTCGACCGAATGAGCAGTTCTTC
NA,TRBV5-6,TRBJ1-2,NA,CASSLATSYGYTF,TGTGCCAGCAGCTTGGCTACCTCTTATGGCTACACCTTC
NA,TRBV2,TRBJ2-7,TRBD1,CASSLGDRGEFGQYF,TGTGCCAGCAGTCTTGGGGACAGGGGCGAATTCGGGCAGTACTTC
NA,TRBV7-3,TRBJ1-1,NA,CASSLNGGAPNTEAFF,TGTGCCAGCAGCCTCAATGGCGGGGCACCGAACACTGAAGCTTTCTTT
NA,TRBV13,TRBJ2-1,NA,CASSLDGGGHNEQFF,TGTGCCAGCAGCTTAGACGGGGGTGGTCACAATGAGCAGTTCTTC
NA,TRBV9,TRBJ2-7,NA,CASSGLTGRSYEQYF,TGTGCCAGCAGCGGACTGACAGGCCGCTCCTACGAGCAGTACTTC
NA,TRBV25-1,TRBJ2-7,TRBD2,CASSELGASGTYEQYF,TGTGCCAGCAGTGAATTGGGGGCTAGCGGGACCTACGAGCAGTACTTC
NA,TRBV25-1,TRBJ1-1,NA,CASKSVGVTEAFF,TGTGCCAGCAAGTCGGTAGGAGTAACTGAAGCTTTCTTT
once,TRBV7-2,TRBJ1-1,NA,CASSLGGSMNTEAFF,TGTGCCAGCAGCTTAGGGGGCAGTATGAACACTGAAGCTTTCTTT
NA,TRBV19,TRBJ1-2,TRBD1,CASSGTGGFDGYTF,TGTGCCAGTAGTGGAACAGGGGGCTTTGATGGCTACACCTTC
NA,TRBV2,TRBJ2-2,NA,CASRSQGELFF,TGTGCCAGCAGATCCCAGGGGGAGCTGTTTTTT
NA,TRBV6-5,TRBJ1-4,NA,CASSDGGINEKLFF,TGTGCCAGCAGTGACGGGGGGATAAATGAAAAACTGTTTTTT
NA,TRBV19,TRBJ1-1,TRBD1,CASRTGWNTEAFF,TGTGCCAGTAGGACAGGGTGGAACACTGAAGCTTTCTTT